One and the same sample provided the 5 T cell receptor beta chains below, sequenced in a study of vaccination effects on CD4 cells after COVID-19. The antigens for these receptors are not known. Sequenced by immunoSEQ multiplex PCR; TCRdb stores in-frame clones only, minus some. This table has tens of thousands of clones, roughly 79% appearing once. Under the ViraFEST assay, PBMC were stimulated with viral peptide pools so that antigen-specific CD4+ T cells expanded. Sequencing was performed afterwards. Researchers isolated CD4+ T cells once around 11 days of culture had elapsed. The sequenced sample was CD4+ T cells from PBMCs cultured with HCoV-229E spike peptides, obtained before COVID-19 vaccination. The receptors were sampled from a human donor who received a COVID-19 vaccine.

The gene calls are TRBV4-3 and TRBJ1-5; D perhaps matches TRBD1 (5 bases). Germline lookup yields CDR1 LGHNA and CDR2 YSLEER. The V end was cut by 0 bases, the J end by 1 base, with 10 bases between. The CDR3 spans 16 residues. The CDR3 DNA sequence: TGCGCCAGCAGCCAAGAATACGGGGGGAGCAATCAGCCCCAGCATTTT. Translating gives CASSQEYGGSNQPQHF.

This chain links TRBV6-2 or TRBV6-3 with TRBJ2-5; 8 bases are shared with TRBD1. Germline-derived CDR1 and CDR2 are MNHEY and SVGEGT. The trim removed 2 bases at V and 1 base at J, leaving 9 bases unmatched. CDR3 length equals 17 residues. In DNA form, the CDR3 reads TGTGCCAGCAGTTACGGAAGGGACAGGAGACCCCAAGAGACCCAGTACTTC. Amino acids: CASSYGRDRRPQETQYF.

The DNA of the CDR3 is TGTGCCAGCAGCATCCGCGGGGGGCCGCAAGAGACCCAGTACTTC. As protein: CASSIRGGPQETQYF. The chain links TRBV11-2 to TRBJ2-5; 8 positions agree with TRBD2. CDR3 length: 15 residues. V shed 5 bases, J shed 2 bases, and the junction held 7 bases outside the gene matches. Per the germline V gene, CDR1 is SGHAT and CDR2 is FQNNGV.

The V and J genes are TRBV20-1 and TRBJ1-2; D not resolved. The V end lost 4 bases, the J end lost 12 bases, and 12 bases lay between the germline ends. The V gene's germline CDR1 is DFQATT and CDR2 SNEGSKA (reference sequence). There are 10 residues in the CDR3. Written as DNA, the CDR3 is TGCAGTGCTAATAGGGAGGGTGACACCTTC. Its translation: CSANREGDTF.

The rearrangement uses TRBV5-1 and TRBJ2-5; 12 nucleotides align to TRBD1. Germline V gene data show CDR1 as SGHRS and CDR2 as YFSETQ. J lost 6 bases, V lost 4 bases, and 10 bases had no gene match. The CDR3 is 16 amino acids. The CDR3 is CASSPYSGQGAKTQYF. In DNA form, the CDR3 reads TGCGCCAGCAGCCCCTACTCGGGACAGGGGGCGAAGACCCAGTACTTC.